This entry describes one T cell receptor (beta chain). Its target is not known. V was shortened by 4 bases and J by 3 bases, with 16 bases between the two germline ends. There are 16 residues in the CDR3. Per the germline V gene, CDR1 is SGHRS and CDR2 is YFSETQ. The sample comes from a study of T-cell memory formation after mild COVID-19. Study outcomes and limitations: Second-wave clones peaking on day 37 lacked confirmed SARS-CoV-2 specificity. Cross-reactive memory seemingly joined, as some responding clones were found in pre-infection memory.

TCR alpha and TCR beta cDNA libraries carrying sample barcodes and UMIs came from 5'RACE with constant-segment primers. TCRdb used MiXCR to reprocess the 5' RACE reads, holding one entry per CDR3 protein. The data hold 300,000 to 400,000 distinct CDR3 sequences, with more than 15% observed a single time. The chain employs TRBV5-1 and TRBJ2-2; D perhaps matches TRBD1 (7 bases). This sequence was found in a man aged 18 to 29 who had mild COVID-19 (a few samples of this study predate the infection). Cell type and time point are not known. Sequenced sample: PBMCs or a T cell subset sorted from them (not recorded which). In DNA, the CDR3 is TGCGCCAGCAGCCCCCAGGGGGGCGCCGACACCGGGGAGCTGTTTTTT. Amino acids: CASSPQGGADTGELFF. Full variable domain (rest looked up from reference TRBV5-1 and TRBJ2-2): KAGVTQTPRYLIKTRGQQVTLSCSPISGHRSVSWYQQTPGQGLQFLFEYFSETQRNKGNFPGRFSGRQFSNSRSEMNVSTLELGDSALYLCASSPQGGADTGELFFGEGSRLTVL.